Described below is a single T cell receptor beta chain sequence and its context. Antigen specificity is unknown. Authors' methods: Filtering differed because ImmunoSEQ produced junction-only sequences that carried no quality scores. The assay was immunoSEQ multiplex PCR, and TCRdb's table has in-frame clones only and misses some. The V and J calls and clone size were taken over from that table, and D and trimming were inferred from the DNA. This sample has under 1,100,000 clones, with about four fifths found just once. These data belong to a study of shared clonotypes between healthy human individuals. Overall study context: Samples came from two female and a few male donors aged 18 to 49. Findings and caveats of the study: Clonotypes shared by all four sorted-subset donors had higher generation probabilities than non-shared clonotypes. Naive CD4 clonotypes were shared across several donors at roughly 5.5%.

The CDR3 has 14 amino acids. Germline lookup yields CDR1 SGHAT and CDR2 FQNNGV. The V segment lost 5 bases and the J segment 5 bases; nucleotides outside the gene matches: 5. This TCR was sampled from a man aged 18-30 years in good health. Some clones in this sample may be carry-over from other donors' samples. Sequencing was done on a sample of memory CD4+ T cells from PBMCs. Sample subset: CD45RA-negative fraction. J is TRBJ2-1 and V is TRBV11-2; 8 nucleotides align to TRBD1. The CDR3 protein is CASSPNRGDNEQFF. For the CDR3, the DNA is TGTGCCAGCAGCCCCAACAGGGGGGACAATGAGCAGTTCTTC.